The present entry profiles one T cell receptor (beta chain) with its context. Its antigen is currently unknown. The data are from a study of cytomegalovirus exposure and HLA in healthy donors. Study-wide results and caveats: Per published accounts, TCR beta sequences correctly predicted the HLA-A and HLA-B alleles of most subjects. In a later analysis, parvovirus B19, influenza, CMV and Epstein-Barr virus appeared linked to several top co-occurrence clusters.

This PCR relied on a set of 60 Vbeta primers and 13 Jbeta primers. Profiled with immunoSEQ multiplex PCR; TCRdb holds only in-frame clones, not every one. The sample shows 55,000 to 75,000 clones, over 60% of them seen only once. CDR3 length: 13 residues. Looked up from germline, CDR1 is MNHEY and CDR2 is SVGAGI. Trimming stripped 7 bases from V and 9 bases from J, with 18 bases between. Sequencing was performed on PBMCs. The clonotype originates from a man between 25 and 39 years old in good health and CMV-seropositive. This chain joins TRBV6-5 and TRBJ1-2, with D perhaps TRBD1 (6 bases). In DNA, the CDR3 is TGTGCCAGCACTTCTCAGGGGAATCGGCGCTACACCTTC. Translated: CASTSQGNRRYTF.